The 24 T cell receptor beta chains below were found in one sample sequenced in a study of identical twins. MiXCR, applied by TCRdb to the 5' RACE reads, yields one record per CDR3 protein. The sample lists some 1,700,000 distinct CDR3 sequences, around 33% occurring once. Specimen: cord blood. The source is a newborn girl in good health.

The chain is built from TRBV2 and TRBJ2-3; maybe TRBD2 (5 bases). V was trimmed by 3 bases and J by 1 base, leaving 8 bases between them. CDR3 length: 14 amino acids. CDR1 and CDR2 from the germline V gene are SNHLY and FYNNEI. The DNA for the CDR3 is TGTGCCAGCAGTGAGTCTAGCCGCACAGATACGCAGTATTTT. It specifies CASSESSRTDTQYF.

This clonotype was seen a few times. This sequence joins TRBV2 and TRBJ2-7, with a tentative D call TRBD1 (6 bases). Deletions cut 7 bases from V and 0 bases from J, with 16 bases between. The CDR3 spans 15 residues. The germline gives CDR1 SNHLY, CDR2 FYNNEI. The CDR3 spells CASNQKQGFSYEQYF. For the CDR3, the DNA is TGTGCCAGCAATCAAAAACAGGGCTTCTCCTACGAGCAGTACTTC. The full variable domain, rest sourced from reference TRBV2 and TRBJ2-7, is EPEVTQTPSHQVTQMGQEVILRCVPISNHLYFYWYRQILGQKVEFLVSFYNNEISEKSEIFDDQFSVERPDGSNFTLKIRSTKLEDSAMYFCASNQKQGFSYEQYFGPGTRLTVT.

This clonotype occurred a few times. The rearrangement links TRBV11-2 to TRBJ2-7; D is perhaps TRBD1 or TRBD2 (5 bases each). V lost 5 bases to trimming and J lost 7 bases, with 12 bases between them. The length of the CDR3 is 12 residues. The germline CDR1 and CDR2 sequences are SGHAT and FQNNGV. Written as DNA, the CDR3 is TGTGCCAGCAGCCCGGAGAGGGGAGAGCAGTACTTC. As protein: CASSPERGEQYF.

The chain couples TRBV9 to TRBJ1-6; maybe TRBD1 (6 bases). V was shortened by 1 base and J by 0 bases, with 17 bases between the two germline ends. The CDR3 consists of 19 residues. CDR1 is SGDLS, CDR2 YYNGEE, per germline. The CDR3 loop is CASSVYRTGHHSYNSPLHF. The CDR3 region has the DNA TGTGCCAGCAGCGTATATAGGACGGGACACCACTCCTATAATTCACCCCTCCACTTT.

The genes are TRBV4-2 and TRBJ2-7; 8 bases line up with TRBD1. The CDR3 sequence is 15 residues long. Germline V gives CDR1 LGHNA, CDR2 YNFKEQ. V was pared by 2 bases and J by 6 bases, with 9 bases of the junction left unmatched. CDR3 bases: TGTGCCAGCAGCCAATCCAGGGGGCCCTACAGCGAGCAGTACTTC. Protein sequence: CASSQSRGPYSEQYF.

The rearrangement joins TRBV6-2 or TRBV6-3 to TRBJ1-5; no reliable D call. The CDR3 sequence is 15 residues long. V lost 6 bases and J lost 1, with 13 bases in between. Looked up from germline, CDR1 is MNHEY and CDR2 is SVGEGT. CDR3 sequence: CASRPGYGSNQPQHF. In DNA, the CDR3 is TGTGCCAGCAGACCCGGTTACGGGAGCAATCAGCCCCAGCATTTT.

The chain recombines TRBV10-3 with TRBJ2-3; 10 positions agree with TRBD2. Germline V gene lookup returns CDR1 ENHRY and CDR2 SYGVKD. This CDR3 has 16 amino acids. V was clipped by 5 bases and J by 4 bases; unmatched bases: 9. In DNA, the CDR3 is TGTGCCATCAGTCCCTTCAGCGGGGGGGCGGCAGATACGCAGTATTTT. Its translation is CAISPFSGGAADTQYF.

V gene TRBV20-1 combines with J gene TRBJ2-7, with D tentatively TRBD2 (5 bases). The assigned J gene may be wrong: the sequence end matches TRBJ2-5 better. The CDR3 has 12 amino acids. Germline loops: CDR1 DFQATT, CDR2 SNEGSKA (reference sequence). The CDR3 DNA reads TGCAGTGCGAACCGGGAAGTCGCGACCCAGTACTTC. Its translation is CSANREVATQYF.

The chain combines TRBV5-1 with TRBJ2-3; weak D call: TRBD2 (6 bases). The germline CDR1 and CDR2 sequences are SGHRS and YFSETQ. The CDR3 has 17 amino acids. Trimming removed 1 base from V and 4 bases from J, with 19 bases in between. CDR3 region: CASSLYPGGTPADTQYF. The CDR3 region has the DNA TGCGCCAGCAGCTTGTACCCAGGCGGGACGCCGGCAGATACGCAGTATTTT.

The CDR3 nucleotides read TGTGCCAGCAGCTTCGGGACAAACTCCTACAATGAGCAGTACTTC. This gives the protein CASSFGTNSYNEQYF. The gene calls are TRBV7-2 and TRBJ2-1; D may be TRBD1 (6 bases). TRBJ2-7 explains the end of the DNA better; the J call may be wrong. There are 15 residues in the CDR3. Germline CDR1 SGHTA, CDR2 FQGNSA.

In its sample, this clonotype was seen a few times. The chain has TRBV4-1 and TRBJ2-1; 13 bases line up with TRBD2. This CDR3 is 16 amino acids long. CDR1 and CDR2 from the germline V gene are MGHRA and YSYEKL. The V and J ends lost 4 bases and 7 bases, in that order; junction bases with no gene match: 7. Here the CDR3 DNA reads TGCGCCAGCAGCCTTCCGGGACTAGCGGGAATAAATGAGCAGTTCTTC. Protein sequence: CASSLPGLAGINEQFF.

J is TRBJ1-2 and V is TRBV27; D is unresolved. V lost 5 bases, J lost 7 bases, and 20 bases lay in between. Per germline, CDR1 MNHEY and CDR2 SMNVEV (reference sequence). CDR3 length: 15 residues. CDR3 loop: CASSPGSGPRAGYTF. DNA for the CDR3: TGTGCCAGCAGTCCCGGATCGGGCCCCCGGGCTGGCTACACCTTC.

The CDR3 loop reads CASGEGETQYF. CDR3 nucleotides: TGTGCCAGCGGCGAGGGGGAGACCCAGTACTTC. V usage is TRBV4-2 and J usage is TRBJ2-5, with D possibly called TRBD1 or TRBD2 (5 bases each). V lost 8 bases and J lost 5, with 9 bases in between. Germline V CDR1 and CDR2: LGHNA, YNFKEQ. The CDR3 totals 11 residues.

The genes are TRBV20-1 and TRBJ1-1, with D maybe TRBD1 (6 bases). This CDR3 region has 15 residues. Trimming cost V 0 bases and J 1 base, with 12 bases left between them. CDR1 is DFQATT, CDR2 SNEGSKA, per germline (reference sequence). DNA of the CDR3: TGCAGTGCTAGAGATGGTGGGACACCGAACACTGAAGCTTTCTTT. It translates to CSARDGGTPNTEAFF.

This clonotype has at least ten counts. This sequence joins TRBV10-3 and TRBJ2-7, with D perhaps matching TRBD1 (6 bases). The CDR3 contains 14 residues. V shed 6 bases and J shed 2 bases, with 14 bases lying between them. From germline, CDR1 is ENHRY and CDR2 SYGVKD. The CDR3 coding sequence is TGTGCCATCAGCGGACAGAGCTCAACCTACGAGCAGTACTTC. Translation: CAISGQSSTYEQYF.

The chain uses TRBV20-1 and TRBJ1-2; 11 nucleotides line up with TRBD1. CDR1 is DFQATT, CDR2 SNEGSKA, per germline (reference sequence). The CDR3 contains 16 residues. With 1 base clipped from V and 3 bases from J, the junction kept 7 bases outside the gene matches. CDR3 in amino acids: CSARGHGQGADYGYTF. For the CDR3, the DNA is TGCAGTGCTAGAGGTCACGGACAGGGGGCTGACTATGGCTACACCTTC.

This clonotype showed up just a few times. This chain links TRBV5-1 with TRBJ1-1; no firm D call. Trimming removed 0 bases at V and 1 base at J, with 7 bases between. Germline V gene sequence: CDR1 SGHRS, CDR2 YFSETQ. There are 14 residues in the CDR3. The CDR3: CASSLGASNTEAFF. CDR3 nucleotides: TGCGCCAGCAGCTTGGGGGCCTCGAACACTGAAGCTTTCTTT.

This chain's CDR3 is CASSLARGLNQPQHF. CDR3 in DNA: TGTGCCAGCAGTTTAGCGCGGGGGCTCAATCAGCCCCAGCATTTT. The chain recombines TRBV28 with TRBJ1-5, with a tentative D call TRBD1 (6 bases). CDR1 MDHEN and CDR2 SYDVKM come from the germline V gene. The ends were cut back, 2 bases at V and 3 bases at J, with 11 bases in the middle. The CDR3 covers 15 residues.

In DNA, the CDR3 is TGCGCCAGCGGATCCGGGACTAACCCCGTCAGCTCCTACAATGAGCAGTTCTTC. Its translation: CASGSGTNPVSSYNEQFF. V usage is TRBV5-1 and J usage is TRBJ2-1; 7 bases are shared with TRBD2. Germline V gives CDR1 SGHRS, CDR2 YFSETQ. V lost 7 bases to trimming and J lost 0 bases; unmatched junction nucleotides: 16. The CDR3 spans 18 residues.

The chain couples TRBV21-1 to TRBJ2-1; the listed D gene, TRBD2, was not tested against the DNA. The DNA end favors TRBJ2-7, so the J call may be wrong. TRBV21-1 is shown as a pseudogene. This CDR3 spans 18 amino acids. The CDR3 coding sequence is TGTGCCAGCAGCCTGGGACTAGCGGGAGCGAGCTCCTACAATGAGCAGTACTTC. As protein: CASSLGLAGASSYNEQYF.

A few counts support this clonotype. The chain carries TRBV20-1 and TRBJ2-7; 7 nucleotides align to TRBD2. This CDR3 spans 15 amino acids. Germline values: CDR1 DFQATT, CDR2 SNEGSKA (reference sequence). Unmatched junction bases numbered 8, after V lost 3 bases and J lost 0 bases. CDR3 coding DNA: TGCAGTGCTAGCCCTCGGGAGGATAGCTCCTACGAGCAGTACTTC. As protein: CSASPREDSSYEQYF.

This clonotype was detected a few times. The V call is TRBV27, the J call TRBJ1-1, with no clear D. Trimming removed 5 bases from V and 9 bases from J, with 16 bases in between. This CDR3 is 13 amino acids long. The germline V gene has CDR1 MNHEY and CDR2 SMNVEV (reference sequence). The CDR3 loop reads CASSPPGVPKAFF. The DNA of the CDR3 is TGTGCCAGCAGTCCCCCCGGGGTCCCTAAAGCTTTCTTT.

CDR3 DNA: TGTGCCAGCAGTTACTCCACAGGGGTGGAGACCCAGTACTTC. This encodes CASSYSTGVETQYF. The rearrangement joins TRBV6-6 to TRBJ2-5; 7 nucleotides line up with TRBD1. V lost 0 bases to trimming and J lost 5 bases; unmatched junction nucleotides: 3. Germline V CDR1 and CDR2: MNHNY, SVGAGI (reference sequence). There are 14 residues in the CDR3.

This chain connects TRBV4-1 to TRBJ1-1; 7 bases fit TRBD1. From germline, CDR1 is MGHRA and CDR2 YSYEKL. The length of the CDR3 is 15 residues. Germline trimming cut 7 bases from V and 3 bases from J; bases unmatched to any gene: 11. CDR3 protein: CASTPQTGYYTEAFF. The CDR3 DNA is TGCGCCAGCACCCCTCAGACAGGGTACTACACTGAAGCTTTCTTT.